The entry below describes one T cell receptor (beta chain). Its antigen is undetermined. Mismatch with germline at one junction end may stem from a read error. This record belongs to a study of T cell repertoires in cytomegalovirus infection. Findings and limits, study-wide: CMV-specific HLA-C-restricted TCR beta clonotypes dominated the ex vivo response.

MiXCR, applied by TCRdb to the reads, yields one record per CDR3 protein. The sample contains some 680,000 distinct CDR3 sequences, about 40% of which appear only once. The CDR3 length is 13 residues. The germline V gene encodes CDR1 MNHEY and CDR2 SVGAGI. The genes are TRBV6-5 and TRBJ1-1, with D possibly TRBD1 on 6 matching bases. The TCR comes from a human donor in good health (CMV status not recorded). Some clones in this sample may be carry-over from other donors' samples. The sequenced sample was PBMCs. The CDR3 nucleotides are TGTTCCAGCAGTCGAACAGGGTACACTGAAGCTTTCTTT. Translated: CSSSRTGYTEAFF.